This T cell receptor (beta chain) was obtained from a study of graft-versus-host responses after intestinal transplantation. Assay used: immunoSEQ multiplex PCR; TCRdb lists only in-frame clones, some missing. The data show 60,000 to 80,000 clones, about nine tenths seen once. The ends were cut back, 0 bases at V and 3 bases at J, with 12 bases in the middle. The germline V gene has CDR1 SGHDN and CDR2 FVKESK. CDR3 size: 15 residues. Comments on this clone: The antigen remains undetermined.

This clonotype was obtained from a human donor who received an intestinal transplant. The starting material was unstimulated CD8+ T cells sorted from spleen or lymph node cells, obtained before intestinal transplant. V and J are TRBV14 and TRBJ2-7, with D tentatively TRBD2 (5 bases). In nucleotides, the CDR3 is TGTGCCAGCAGCCAAGAAGGCGGCGGGTTCTACGAGCAGTACTTC. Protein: CASSQEGGGFYEQYF.